This T cell receptor (beta chain) was sequenced for a study of tumor-infiltrating lymphocytes in oesophageal squamous cell carcinoma. V was trimmed by 1 base and J by 4 bases, leaving 16 bases between them. The CDR3 covers 16 residues. The germline CDR1 and CDR2 sequences are MNHNS and SASEGT. This clonotype is termed large. TCRdb redid the calling of the PCR reads with MiXCR, one entry per CDR3 protein. The sample contains 5,500 to 7,500 distinct CDR3 sequences, more than 12% of which appear only once. Source material: esophageal tumor tissue. This TCR came from a male donor with esophageal squamous cell carcinoma. This sequence joins TRBV6-1 and TRBJ2-5, with D possibly TRBD1 on 6 matching bases. DNA for the CDR3: TGTGCCAGCAGTGAAGGGGGTCAGGGGTTAGGAGAGACCCAGTACTTC. Protein sequence: CASSEGGQGLGETQYF.